The 8 T cell receptor beta chains below all came from one sample that was sequenced in a study of T cell responses to AZD1222 COVID-19 vaccine. Measured with immunoSEQ multiplex PCR; TCRdb has only the in-frame clones, and not every one. The sample holds 150,000 to 200,000 clones; more than 85% are singletons and the top ten take approximately 3.9%. The sequences come from peripheral blood, collected on day 0 of AZD1222 vaccination. The receptors were gathered from an adult in good health.

This clone was detected once. The V call is TRBV19, the J call TRBJ1-1; 9 bases line up with TRBD1. Germline CDR1 and CDR2: LNHDA and SQIVND (reference sequence). The CDR3 sequence is 15 residues long. Trimming at V came to 5 bases and at J to 6 bases, leaving 10 bases not matched to a gene. The CDR3 DNA follows: TGTGCCAGTAGTCAGCGGACAGGGGAGAGGGCTGAAGCTTTCTTT. Its protein is CASSQRTGERAEAFF.

The chain combines TRBV5-1 with TRBJ1-3; D not certain. V was trimmed by 4 bases and J by 2 bases, leaving 16 bases between them. This CDR3 spans 16 amino acids. Germline V CDR1 and CDR2: SGHRS, YFSETQ. The CDR3 loop is CASSAGGPDTGNTIYF. As DNA, the CDR3 is TGCGCCAGCAGCGCGGGCGGGCCCGATACTGGAAACACCATATATTTT.

This chain connects TRBV21-1 to TRBJ2-7; the table calls TRBD1, which could not be checked here. TRBV21-1 is classified as a pseudogene. The CDR3 is 15 residues long. The CDR3 region has the DNA TGTGCCAGTGGACAGGGGAGGTTTTTGACCTACGAGCAGTACTTC. Protein: CASGQGRFLTYEQYF.

This chain connects TRBV29-1 to TRBJ2-7; 8 positions match TRBD1. The length of the CDR3 is 12 residues. Germline V gives CDR1 SQVTM, CDR2 ANQGSEA. Trimming cost V 7 bases and J 4 bases; bases outside gene matches: 6. CDR3 in DNA: TGCAGCGCTTCCGGGACAGGTTACGAGCAGTACTTC. Its translation is CSASGTGYEQYF.

The chain couples TRBV19 to TRBJ2-5, with 7 positions matching TRBD2. The CDR3 is 14 amino acids. V lost 4 bases, J lost 3 bases, and 5 bases stayed unmatched. Looked up from germline, CDR1 is LNHDA and CDR2 is SQIVND (reference sequence). The CDR3: CASSTTGGKETQYF. The DNA of the CDR3 is TGTGCCAGTAGTACTACCGGGGGGAAAGAGACCCAGTACTTC.

V gene TRBV5-1 combines with J gene TRBJ1-1, with a weak D call TRBD1 (6 bases). Trimming left V 2 bases short and J 0 bases short, with 11 bases between. CDR1 and CDR2 (germline): SGHRS, YFSETQ. CDR3 length equals 15 residues. The DNA for the CDR3 is TGCGCCAGCAGCTTAATTACAGGGTTGAACACTGAAGCTTTCTTT. This codes for CASSLITGLNTEAFF.

V usage is TRBV4-1 and J usage is TRBJ1-5; D may be TRBD1 (5 bases). The CDR3 loop spans 13 amino acids. The V gene's germline CDR1 is MGHRA and CDR2 YSYEKL. V lost 2 bases to trimming and J lost 6 bases, with 8 bases between them. The CDR3, as DNA: TGCGCCAGCAGCCAAACAGGCTCTCAGCCCCAGCATTTT. It encodes CASSQTGSQPQHF.

The CDR3 region has the DNA TGTGCCAGCAGCTTGGGGCTGGCCAGGGGGCGGGGTGAAGCTTTCTTT. As protein: CASSLGLARGRGEAFF. The chain uses TRBV5-8 and TRBJ1-1, with TRBD1 identical over 8 bases. The CDR3 spans 16 residues. Trimming at V came to 0 bases and at J to 7 bases, leaving 11 bases not matched to a gene. Germline V gives CDR1 SGHTS, CDR2 YDEGEE.